This T cell receptor beta chain was retrieved from a study of blood T cell repertoires in COVID-19 (dated by TCRdb to the early 2020s). In the study overall: Samples covering the acute and convalescent phases of COVID-19 were provided by collaborators in the United States, Italy and Spain. The material from the prospective study consisted of cDNA or gDNA derived from T cells, B-cell-depleted T cells, or PBMCs. The dataset comprised deeply sampled blood TCRbeta repertoires from subjects exposed to, actively infected with, or recovered from COVID-19. A freely available public database, intended as a resource for researchers studying the immune response to SARS-CoV-2, is where the repertoires were released. The samples were drawn from two sources: the first 160 participants of the ongoing ImmuneRACE study, and some 1,300 subjects contributed by 6 global collaborators. Nearly every sample came with metadata listing a de-identified subject ID, COVID-19 status, age in years and sex. Where available, HLA class I and class II types were obtained from metadata supplied by the sample provider rather than from assay-based typing. The research as a whole found: Clinical and demographic metadata were provided uncurated, with the amount varying by source and participant.

Based on the germline V gene, the CDR1 and CDR2 sequences are SGHTA and FQGTGA. V is cut by 8 bases and J by 2 bases, and the space between the germline ends is 8 bases. The CDR3 contains 12 residues, cysteine and phenylalanine counted. Of all the DNA, just the CDR3 is kept, 36 bases in frame from base 1. Each collaborating institution followed its own protocols to collect whole blood in K2EDTA tubes. For TCRbeta analysis, collaborators shipped samples as frozen whole blood, isolated PBMCs, or DNA extracted from either of those sample types. TCRbeta CDR3 regions were amplified from genomic DNA by means of the immunoSEQ Assay, a bias-controlled multiplex PCR. From the authors' description of their analysis: Within the assay, amplification of reference gene primers was used to estimate how many nucleated cells each sample contained. Sequence reads were collapsed and filtered to measure the absolute abundance of every unique TCRbeta CDR3 rearrangement. For each sample, productive Simpson clonality was calculated by taking the square root of Simpson's diversity index across productive rearrangements. Entries here come from immuneACCESS through TCRdb and include only in-frame sequences with V and J called. Some clones fail to appear in such tables; in the studies checked, an unresolved V gene covers under half of the shortfall, and the cause of the remainder is unknown. The V and J calls and clone size were taken over from that table, and D and trimming were inferred from the DNA. This sample gives tens of thousands of clones in total; about 90% of them show up just once. The top ten clonotypes cover around 15% of the sample.

As for this clone: It lacks a known antigen. No base quality values were provided; no much bigger clone lies one nucleotide off.

This TCR came from a human donor with active COVID-19. The donor label of this sample is uncertain. What was sequenced was peripheral blood. Recombination linked TRBV7-3 to TRBJ2-3; perhaps TRBD1 is the D gene, with 5 bases matching. DNA sequence: TGTGCCAGCGGGGCAGTCACAGATACGCAGTATTTT. Its protein product is CASGAVTDTQYF.